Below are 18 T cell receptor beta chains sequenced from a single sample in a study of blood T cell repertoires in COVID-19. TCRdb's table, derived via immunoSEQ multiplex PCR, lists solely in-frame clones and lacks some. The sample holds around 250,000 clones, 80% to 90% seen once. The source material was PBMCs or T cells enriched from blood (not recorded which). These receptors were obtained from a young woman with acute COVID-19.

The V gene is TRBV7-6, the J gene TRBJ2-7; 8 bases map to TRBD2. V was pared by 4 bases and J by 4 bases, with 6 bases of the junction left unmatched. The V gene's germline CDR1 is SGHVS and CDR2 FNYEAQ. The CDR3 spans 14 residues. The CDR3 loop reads CASSSPGLVYEQYF. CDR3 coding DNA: TGTGCCAGCAGCTCGCCGGGACTAGTTTACGAGCAGTACTTC.

The CDR3 DNA follows: TGTGCCAGCAGATCTCAGGGAATGAACACTGAAGCTTTCTTT. The encoded protein is CASRSQGMNTEAFF. The chain combines TRBV6-5 with TRBJ1-1; TRBD1 might be the D (5 bases). The CDR3 is 14 residues long. The ends were cut back, 6 bases at V and 0 bases at J, with 11 bases in the middle. Germline CDR1 is MNHEY and CDR2 is SVGAGI.

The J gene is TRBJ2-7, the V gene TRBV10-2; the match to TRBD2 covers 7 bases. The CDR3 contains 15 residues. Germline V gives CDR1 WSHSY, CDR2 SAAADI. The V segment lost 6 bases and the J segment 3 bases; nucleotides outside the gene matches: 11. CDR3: CASRGGLHNSYEQYF. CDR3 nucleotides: TGCGCCAGCAGGGGGGGACTACATAATAGCTACGAGCAGTACTTC.

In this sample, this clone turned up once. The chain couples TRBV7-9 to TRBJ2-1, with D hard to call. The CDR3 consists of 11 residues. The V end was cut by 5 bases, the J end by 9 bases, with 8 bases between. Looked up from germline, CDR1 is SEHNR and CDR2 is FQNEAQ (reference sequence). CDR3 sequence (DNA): TGTGCCAGCAGCCGCGAAGCTGAGCAGTTCTTC. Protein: CASSREAEQFF.

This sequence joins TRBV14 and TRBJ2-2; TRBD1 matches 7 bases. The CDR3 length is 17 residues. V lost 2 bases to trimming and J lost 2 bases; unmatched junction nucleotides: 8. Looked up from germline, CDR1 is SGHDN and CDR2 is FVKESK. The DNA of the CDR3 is TGTGCCAGCAGCCAACCTTTAGGGACAGCAAACACCGGGGAGCTGTTTTTT. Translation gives CASSQPLGTANTGELFF.

CDR3 bases: TGTGCCAGCAGCGATCTTGGGACGGGGGGGGATACGCAGTATTTT. Translation: CASSDLGTGGDTQYF. The J gene is TRBJ2-3, the V gene TRBV2; 8 nucleotides align to TRBD2. CDR1 and CDR2 from the germline V gene are SNHLY and FYNNEI. Trimming at V came to 6 bases and at J to 6 bases, leaving 11 bases not matched to a gene. The CDR3 has 15 residues.

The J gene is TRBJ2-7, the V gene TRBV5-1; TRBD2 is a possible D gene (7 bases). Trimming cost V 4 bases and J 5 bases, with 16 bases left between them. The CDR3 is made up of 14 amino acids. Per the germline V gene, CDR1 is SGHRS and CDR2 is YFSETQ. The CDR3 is CASSPGDGGHEQYF. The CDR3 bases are TGCGCCAGCAGCCCCGGGGACGGGGGGCACGAGCAGTACTTC.

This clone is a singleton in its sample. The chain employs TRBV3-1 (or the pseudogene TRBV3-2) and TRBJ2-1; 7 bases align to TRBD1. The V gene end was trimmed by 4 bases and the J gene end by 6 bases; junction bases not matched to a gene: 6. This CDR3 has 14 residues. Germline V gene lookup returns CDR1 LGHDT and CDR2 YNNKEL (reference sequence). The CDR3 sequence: CASSRTQGSNEQFF. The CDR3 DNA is TGTGCCAGCAGCCGAACACAGGGGTCCAATGAGCAGTTCTTC.

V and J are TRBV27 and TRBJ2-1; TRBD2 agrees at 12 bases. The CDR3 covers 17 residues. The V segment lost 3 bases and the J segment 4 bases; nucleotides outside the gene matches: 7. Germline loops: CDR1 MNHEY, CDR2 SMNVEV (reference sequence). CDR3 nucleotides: TGTGCCAGCAGTTTCCTCCAGACTAGCGGGGGTTACAATGAGCAGTTCTTC. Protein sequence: CASSFLQTSGGYNEQFF.

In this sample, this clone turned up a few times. The CDR3 DNA sequence: TGCGCCAGCAGCCGCGGACTAGCGGGAGTTATCACAGATACGCAGTATTTT. This codes for CASSRGLAGVITDTQYF. V gene TRBV4-1 combines with J gene TRBJ2-3; 13 positions match TRBD2. The CDR3 length is 17 residues. The ends lost 4 bases at V and 2 bases at J; junction bases unmatched: 6. Per the germline V gene, CDR1 is MGHRA and CDR2 is YSYEKL.

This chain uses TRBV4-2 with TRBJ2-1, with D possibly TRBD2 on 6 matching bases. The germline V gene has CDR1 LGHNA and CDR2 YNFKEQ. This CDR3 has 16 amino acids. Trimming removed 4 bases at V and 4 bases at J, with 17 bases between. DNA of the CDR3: TGTGCCAGCAGCCGGCTAGGGCTAGCGCTTTACAATGAGCAGTTCTTC. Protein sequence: CASSRLGLALYNEQFF.

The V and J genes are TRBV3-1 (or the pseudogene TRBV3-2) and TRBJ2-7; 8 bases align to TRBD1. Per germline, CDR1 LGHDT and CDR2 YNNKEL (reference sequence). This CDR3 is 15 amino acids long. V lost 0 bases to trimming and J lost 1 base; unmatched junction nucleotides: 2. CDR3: CASSQDRGPSYEQYF. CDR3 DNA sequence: TGTGCCAGCAGCCAAGACAGGGGGCCATCCTACGAGCAGTACTTC.

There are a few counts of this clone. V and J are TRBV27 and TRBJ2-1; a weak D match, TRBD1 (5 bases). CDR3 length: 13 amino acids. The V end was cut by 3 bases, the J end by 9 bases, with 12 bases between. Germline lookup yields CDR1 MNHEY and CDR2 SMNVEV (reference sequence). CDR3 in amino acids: CASSFSGPSEQFF. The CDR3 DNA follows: TGTGCCAGCAGTTTTTCAGGGCCCAGTGAGCAGTTCTTC.

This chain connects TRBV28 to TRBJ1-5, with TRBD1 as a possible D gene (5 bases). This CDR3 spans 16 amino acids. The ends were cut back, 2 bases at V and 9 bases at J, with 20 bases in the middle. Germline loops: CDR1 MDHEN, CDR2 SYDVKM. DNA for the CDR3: TGTGCCAGCAGTTTAGGGACTCAAGGTCTGATGGGGCCCCAGCATTTT. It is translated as CASSLGTQGLMGPQHF.

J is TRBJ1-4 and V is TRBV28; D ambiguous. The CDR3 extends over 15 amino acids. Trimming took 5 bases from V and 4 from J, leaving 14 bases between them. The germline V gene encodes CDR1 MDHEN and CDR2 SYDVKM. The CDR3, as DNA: TGTGCCAGCAGTCCTTATACAGTGTATAATGAAAAACTGTTTTTT. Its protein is CASSPYTVYNEKLFF. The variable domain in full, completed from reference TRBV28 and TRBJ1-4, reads DVKVTQSSRYLVKRTGEKVFLECVQDMDHENMFWYRQDPGLGLRLIYFSYDVKMKEKGDIPEGYSVSREKKERFSLILESASTNQTSMYLCASSPYTVYNEKLFFGSGTQLSVL.

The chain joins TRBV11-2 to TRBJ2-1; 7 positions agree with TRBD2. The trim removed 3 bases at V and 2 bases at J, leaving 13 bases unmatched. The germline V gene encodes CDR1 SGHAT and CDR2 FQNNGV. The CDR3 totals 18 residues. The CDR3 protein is CASSFGGSKFWAYNEQFF. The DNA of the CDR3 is TGTGCCAGCAGCTTTGGCGGGAGCAAATTCTGGGCCTACAATGAGCAGTTCTTC.

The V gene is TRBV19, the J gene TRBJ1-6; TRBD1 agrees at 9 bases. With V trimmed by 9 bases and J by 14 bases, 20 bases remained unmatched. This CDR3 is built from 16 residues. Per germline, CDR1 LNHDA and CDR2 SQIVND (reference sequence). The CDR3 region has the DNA TGTGCCAGCAGGGAAGTTTTAGGGACAGGGCCCCTATCCCTCCACTTT. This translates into CASREVLGTGPLSLHF.

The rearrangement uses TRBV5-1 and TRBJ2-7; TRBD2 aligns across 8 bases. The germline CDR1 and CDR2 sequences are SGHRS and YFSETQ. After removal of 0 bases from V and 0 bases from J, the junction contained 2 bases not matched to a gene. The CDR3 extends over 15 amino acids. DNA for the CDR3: TGCGCCAGCAGCTTGGGGAGCGGGAGCTCCTACGAGCAGTACTTC. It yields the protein CASSLGSGSSYEQYF.